The 30 T cell receptor beta chains reported below all come from one sample, sequenced in a study of T cells in Graves' hyperthyroidism and ophthalmopathy. TCR beta CDR3 sequences were amplified from RNA transcripts. First-round RT-PCR with HTBI primers amplified the TCR CDR3 region. TCRdb re-called the multiplex PCR reads through MiXCR, storing one row per CDR3 protein. The sample lists approximately 690,000 distinct CDR3 sequences; less than 25% were seen once. The sequencing sample was made of blood. These receptors were taken from a man aged 25 to 40 with Graves' ophthalmopathy.

This clonotype was seen at least ten times. This rearrangement joins TRBV6-8 to TRBJ1-1; D ambiguous. Germline lookup yields CDR1 MNHGY and CDR2 SAAAGT. This CDR3 has 11 amino acids. The germline V and J ends were trimmed by 5 bases and 7 bases, with 8 bases remaining between them. The CDR3 loop is CASSHMVEAFF. The CDR3 DNA is TGTGCCAGCAGTCACATGGTTGAAGCTTTCTTT.

This clonotype appeared many times. The chain links TRBV5-1 to TRBJ2-2; 9 bases match TRBD2. V gave up 1 base and J gave up 3 bases; unmatched junction bases: 1. CDR3 length: 15 amino acids. From germline, CDR1 is SGHRS and CDR2 YFSETQ. The CDR3 is CASSLPSGDTGELFF. The DNA for the CDR3 is TGCGCCAGCAGCTTGCCTAGCGGGGACACCGGGGAGCTGTTTTTT.

The chain couples TRBV18 to TRBJ1-4, with TRBD1 as a possible D gene (6 bases). CDR3 length equals 14 residues. Trimming left V 4 bases short and J 3 bases short, with 9 bases between. CDR1 is KGHSH and CDR2 is LQKENI in the germline V gene. CDR3 protein: CASSQTGSNEKLFF. The CDR3 nucleotides are TGTGCCAGCTCACAAACAGGGTCTAATGAAAAACTGTTTTTT.

This sequence joins TRBV9 and TRBJ2-1; TRBD2 matches 11 bases. The V segment lost 3 bases and the J segment 8 bases; nucleotides outside the gene matches: 7. The CDR3 contains 15 residues. Germline V gene data show CDR1 as SGDLS and CDR2 as YYNGEE. The CDR3 DNA follows: TGTGCCAGCAGCGGTAGCGGGAGGGCCCGGGATGAGCAGTTCTTC. This translates into CASSGSGRARDEQFF.

This rearrangement joins TRBV12-3 or TRBV12-4 to TRBJ2-7; tentatively, D is TRBD1 (6 bases). V shed 3 bases and J shed 3 bases, with 24 bases lying between them. This CDR3 spans 18 amino acids. The CDR3 region has the DNA TGTGCCAGCAGTTTCGGACAGCGAGCCCTCCCCGCTATCTACGAGCAGTACTTC. Translating gives CASSFGQRALPAIYEQYF.

CDR3 sequence (DNA): TGTGCCACCCAGCTTAGTAGGGAGTGGGAGTTGGGCCCCTACAATGAGCAGTTCTTC. It specifies CATQLSREWELGPYNEQFF. The chain combines TRBV11-2 with TRBJ2-1; maybe TRBD2 (5 bases). The V and J ends lost 10 bases and 2 bases respectively, with 30 bases between them. Germline CDR1 and CDR2: SGHAT and FQNNGV. The CDR3 spans 19 residues.

This clonotype was seen a few times. This rearrangement joins TRBV10-3 to TRBJ2-3; 10 nucleotides match TRBD2. Germline CDR1 reads ENHRY; CDR2 reads SYGVKD. V lost 6 bases to trimming and J lost 2 bases; unmatched junction nucleotides: 2. The CDR3 sequence is 14 residues long. The CDR3 region is CAIRAGGVTDTQYF. For the CDR3, the DNA is TGTGCCATCAGAGCGGGAGGGGTCACAGATACGCAGTATTTT.

The CDR3 loop reads CASSLKQPQETQYF. The CDR3 DNA is TGTGCCAGCAGTTTAAAACAGCCCCAAGAGACCCAGTACTTC. The chain couples TRBV28 to TRBJ2-5; D gene unclear. Germline V gene sequence: CDR1 MDHEN, CDR2 SYDVKM. Trimming cost V 2 bases and J 1 base, with 8 bases left between them. This CDR3 has 14 residues.

This chain links TRBV5-6 with TRBJ2-5; D is perhaps TRBD2 (6 bases). The germline V gene has CDR1 SGHDT and CDR2 YYEEEE. The CDR3 covers 15 residues. V lost 4 bases and J lost 4, with 17 bases in between. CDR3 DNA sequence: TGTGCCAGCAGCGCGGGACCCACGCCTCGAGAGACCCAGTACTTC. This translates into CASSAGPTPRETQYF.

Worth noting for this clonotype: Just one base apart from a much larger clone, this may be a read error. The rearrangement joins TRBV12-3 or TRBV12-4 to TRBJ1-5; D is unresolved. The CDR3 length is 16 residues. The ends were cut back, 1 base at V and 1 base at J, with 11 bases in the middle. Here the CDR3 reads CASSLGGGLSNQPQHF. CDR3 sequence (DNA): TGTGCCAGCAGTTTAGGAGGTGGTTTAAGCAATCAGCCCCAGCATTTT.

This chain joins TRBV25-1 and TRBJ2-4; 12 bases match TRBD2. Germline-derived CDR1 and CDR2 are MGHDK and SYGVNS. This CDR3 is 17 amino acids long. The V segment lost 5 bases and the J segment 0 bases; nucleotides outside the gene matches: 5. CDR3 protein: CASSPRTSGKAKNIQYF. The CDR3 region has the DNA TGTGCCAGCAGTCCCCGGACTAGCGGGAAAGCCAAAAACATTCAGTACTTC.

This clonotype came up a few times. The CDR3 sequence: CASSRRLAEQYNEQFF. The DNA of the CDR3 is TGTGCCAGCAGCCGACGACTAGCGGAGCAATACAATGAGCAGTTCTTC. V usage is TRBV7-9 and J usage is TRBJ2-1; 9 bases agree with TRBD2. The V gene end was trimmed by 5 bases and the J gene end by 4 bases; junction bases not matched to a gene: 9. The CDR3 sequence is 16 residues long. Germline V gene lookup returns CDR1 SEHNR and CDR2 FQNEAQ (reference sequence).

With respect to this clonotype: A junction boundary mismatches the germline segment, possibly from a read error. The chain is built from TRBV7-2 and TRBJ1-4; TRBD1 matches at 12 bases. This CDR3 spans 14 amino acids. From germline, CDR1 is SGHTA and CDR2 FQGNSA. The CDR3, as DNA: TGTTCCAGCAGCCGGGACAGGGGGCGTGAAAAACTGTTTTTT. Translated, it gives CSSSRDRGREKLFF. The whole variable domain, filled in from reference TRBV7-2 and TRBJ1-4, reads GAGVSQSPSNKVTEKGKDVELRCDPISGHTALYWYRQSLGQGLEFLIYFQGNSAPDKSGLPSDRFSAERTGGSVSTLTIQRTQQEDSAVYLCSSSRDRGREKLFFGSGTQLSVL.

V and J are TRBV19 and TRBJ2-5; TRBD2 matches 8 bases. This CDR3 is built from 15 residues. Germline lookup yields CDR1 LNHDA and CDR2 SQIVND (reference sequence). V lost 1 base and J lost 2; bases outside the gene matches: 3. CDR3 region: CASSIGGRTQETQYF. The CDR3 DNA reads TGTGCCAGTAGTATAGGCGGGAGGACTCAAGAGACCCAGTACTTC.

The chain uses TRBV28 and TRBJ2-1, with D perhaps TRBD2 (5 bases). The CDR3 is made up of 13 amino acids. V was shortened by 3 bases and J by 5 bases, with 8 bases between the two germline ends. Germline V gives CDR1 MDHEN, CDR2 SYDVKM. The CDR3 DNA follows: TGTGCCAGCAGTTTCTTCGGGAACAATGAGCAGTTCTTC. The encoded protein is CASSFFGNNEQFF. Full variable domain (missing parts from reference TRBV28 and TRBJ2-1): DVKVTQSSRYLVKRTGEKVFLECVQDMDHENMFWYRQDPGLGLRLIYFSYDVKMKEKGDIPEGYSVSREKKERFSLILESASTNQTSMYLCASSFFGNNEQFFGPGTRLTVL.

At least ten counts were recorded for this clonotype. The V and J genes are TRBV28 and TRBJ1-1; D is perhaps TRBD1 (5 bases). This CDR3 contains 15 residues. V lost 10 bases and J lost 0, with 18 bases in between. The V gene's germline CDR1 is MDHEN and CDR2 SYDVKM. CDR3: CAIRAGARMNTEAFF. The DNA for the CDR3 is TGTGCCATCCGGGCTGGGGCGCGAATGAACACTGAAGCTTTCTTT.

This chain uses TRBV5-5 with TRBJ2-3, with 9 bases fitting TRBD2. The CDR3 spans 13 residues. Germline values: CDR1 SGHKS, CDR2 YYEKEE (reference sequence). J lost 3 bases, V lost 9 bases, and 5 bases had no gene match. Here the CDR3 reads CATRREGTDTQYF. The CDR3 bases are TGTGCCACCAGGCGGGAGGGAACAGATACGCAGTATTTT.

This clonotype was seen a few times. The chain uses TRBV20-1 and TRBJ2-3; D remains ambiguous. The CDR3 length is 14 residues. V lost 0 bases and J lost 2, with 9 bases in between. The germline gives CDR1 DFQATT, CDR2 SNEGSKA (reference sequence). The CDR3: CSARDLQFTDTQYF. CDR3 coding DNA: TGCAGTGCTAGAGATCTCCAGTTCACAGATACGCAGTATTTT.

The J gene is TRBJ2-1, the V gene TRBV29-1, with D hard to call. Germline assignment: CDR1 SQVTM and CDR2 ANQGSEA. The ends were cut back, 7 bases at V and 0 bases at J, with 7 bases in the middle. This CDR3 is 12 amino acids long. The CDR3 protein is CSDVSSYNEQFF. The CDR3 nucleotides are TGCAGCGACGTGAGCTCCTACAATGAGCAGTTCTTC.

This clonotype was recorded at least ten times. The chain employs TRBV7-3 and TRBJ2-3; D possibly corresponds to TRBD2 (5 bases). Germline V gives CDR1 SGHTA, CDR2 FQGTGA. This CDR3 comprises 15 residues. Trimming removed 0 bases at V and 0 bases at J, with 7 bases between. The CDR3 sequence is CASSLTGVSTDTQYF. The DNA for the CDR3 is TGTGCCAGCAGCTTAACCGGGGTGAGCACAGATACGCAGTATTTT. Combining the CDR3 with reference TRBV7-3 and TRBJ2-3 gives the whole variable domain GAGVSQTPSNKVTEKGKYVELRCDPISGHTALYWYRQSLGQGPEFLIYFQGTGAADDSGLPNDRFFAVRPEGSVSTLKIQRTERGDSAVYLCASSLTGVSTDTQYFGPGTRLTVL.

For this clonotype: One base away lies a much larger clone, so this may be a sequencing read error. The V gene is TRBV11-2, the J gene TRBJ2-7, with 12 bases identical to TRBD1. CDR1 and CDR2 (germline): SGHAT, FQNNGV. The CDR3 is made up of 15 amino acids. Trimming cost V 5 bases and J 7 bases; bases outside gene matches: 9. DNA for the CDR3: TGTGCCAGCAGCCCAGCGGGACAGGGGGCATGGGAGCAGTACTTC. Translation gives CASSPAGQGAWEQYF.

This rearrangement joins TRBV5-1 to TRBJ2-3; tentatively, D is TRBD1 (6 bases). Trimming took off 0 bases at V and 4 bases at J, with 12 bases between the two ends. This CDR3 is built from 15 residues. CDR1 and CDR2 (germline): SGHRS, YFSETQ. CDR3 DNA sequence: TGCGCCAGCAGCTTGGGTCAGGGGATCGCAGATACGCAGTATTTT. Translating it yields CASSLGQGIADTQYF.

J is TRBJ1-3 and V is TRBV28, with D tentatively TRBD1 (6 bases). CDR3 size: 17 residues. V lost 6 bases and J 2 bases, leaving 20 bases between the germline ends. CDR1 is MDHEN, CDR2 SYDVKM, per germline. CDR3 region: CASRLFPGTTAGNTIYF. For the CDR3, the DNA is TGTGCCAGCAGACTTTTCCCCGGGACAACGGCTGGAAACACCATATATTTT.

This clonotype was picked up a small number of times. The chain is built from TRBV14 and TRBJ1-5; D gene ambiguous. Germline loops: CDR1 SGHDN, CDR2 FVKESK. Trimming pared 4 bases from V and 3 bases from J, leaving 16 bases between. CDR3 length: 16 amino acids. CDR3 loop: CASSLRRTLINQPQHF. The CDR3 coding sequence is TGTGCCAGCAGCCTTCGACGGACTCTTATCAATCAGCCCCAGCATTTT.

This sequence joins TRBV5-1 and TRBJ2-3; TRBD2 matches at 9 bases. Germline loops: CDR1 SGHRS, CDR2 YFSETQ. Trimming at V came to 4 bases and at J to 4 bases, leaving 4 bases not matched to a gene. The CDR3 contains 14 residues. The CDR3: CASSGTSLADTQYF. CDR3 in DNA: TGCGCCAGCAGCGGGACTAGCTTGGCAGATACGCAGTATTTT. The whole variable domain, filled in from reference TRBV5-1 and TRBJ2-3, reads KAGVTQTPRYLIKTRGQQVTLSCSPISGHRSVSWYQQTPGQGLQFLFEYFSETQRNKGNFPGRFSGRQFSNSRSEMNVSTLELGDSALYLCASSGTSLADTQYFGPGTRLTVL.

The chain is built from TRBV9 and TRBJ2-2, with 11 positions matching TRBD2. After removal of 1 base from V and 0 bases from J, the junction contained 8 bases not matched to a gene. Germline CDR1 and CDR2: SGDLS and YYNGEE. This CDR3 comprises 19 residues. The CDR3: CASSVHASGRRANTGELFF. For the CDR3, the DNA is TGTGCCAGCAGCGTACACGCTAGCGGGAGGCGCGCGAACACCGGGGAGCTGTTTTTT.

This clonotype was seen ten or more times. The V and J genes are TRBV7-2 and TRBJ2-6; no clear D. CDR1 and CDR2 from the germline V gene are SGHTA and FQGNSA. Trimming cost V 4 bases and J 0 bases, with 7 bases left between them. The CDR3 spans 15 residues. CDR3 bases: TGTGCCAGCAGCTCCCAATCCTCTGGGGCCAACGTCCTGACTTTC. Translation gives CASSSQSSGANVLTF.

This clonotype came up a few times. The V gene is TRBV7-2, the J gene TRBJ2-7; 8 bases fit TRBD2. There are 14 residues in the CDR3. V shed 5 bases and J 5 bases; nucleotides not matched to a gene: 8. Germline loops: CDR1 SGHTA, CDR2 FQGNSA. This CDR3 reads CASSVPGLGNEQYF. DNA for the CDR3: TGTGCCAGCAGCGTACCGGGACTAGGGAACGAGCAGTACTTC.

The chain joins TRBV10-3 to TRBJ2-1; D gene ambiguous. The CDR3 runs to 11 residues. Germline V CDR1 and CDR2: ENHRY, SYGVKD. V lost 10 bases and J 5 bases, leaving 9 bases between the germline ends. The CDR3 here is CATRSDNEQFF. The CDR3 region has the DNA TGTGCCACTAGAAGTGACAATGAGCAGTTCTTC.

This clonotype was recorded many times. The V call is TRBV20-1, the J call TRBJ2-1, with 11 bases identical to TRBD2. The V segment lost 3 bases and the J segment 8 bases; nucleotides outside the gene matches: 6. The CDR3 length is 14 residues. Germline V CDR1 and CDR2: DFQATT, SNEGSKA (reference sequence). This chain's CDR3 is CSARSTSGADEQFF. The CDR3 DNA follows: TGCAGTGCTAGGTCGACTAGCGGGGCCGATGAGCAGTTCTTC.